Following are 31 T cell receptor beta chains from one sample sequenced in a study of technical replicates of blood from several donors. Sequencing was performed with immunoSEQ multiplex PCR; in TCRdb, only in-frame clones are kept and a portion is missing. Of 50,000 to 70,000 clones listed, about 95% were seen once; the top ten hold 2.5% to 3.5%. The specimen was PBMCs. The receptor source for this set is a human donor in good health. Some clones in this sample may be carry-over from other donors' samples.

The chain recombines TRBV7-6 with TRBJ1-1, with 9 bases that match TRBD1. Per germline, CDR1 SGHVS and CDR2 FNYEAQ. This CDR3 spans 16 amino acids. J gave up 0 bases and V 8 bases, and 10 bases lay outside the gene matches. For the CDR3, the DNA is TGTGCCAGCGGAATAGGGACAGGGCTTCTGAACACTGAAGCTTTCTTT. This gives the protein CASGIGTGLLNTEAFF.

This clone is a singleton in its sample. The CDR3 sequence: CASSSERGYTDTQYF. DNA of the CDR3: TGCGCCAGCAGCTCCGAGCGGGGGTACACAGATACGCAGTATTTT. The chain employs TRBV5-1 and TRBJ2-3, with 8 bases lining up with TRBD2. Germline loops: CDR1 SGHRS, CDR2 YFSETQ. V shed 3 bases, J shed 2 bases, and the junction held 5 bases outside the gene matches. CDR3 size: 15 residues.

The rearrangement joins TRBV7-6 to TRBJ2-1; 8 bases fit TRBD2. Germline V lookup: CDR1 SGHVS, CDR2 FNYEAQ. The CDR3 loop spans 17 amino acids. Trimming took 1 base from V and 0 from J; bases not matched to a gene: 5. The CDR3 protein is CASSLDGGGSSYNEQFF. The CDR3 DNA is TGTGCCAGCAGCTTAGACGGGGGGGGAAGCTCCTACAATGAGCAGTTCTTC.

The chain is built from TRBV18 and TRBJ2-5, with 7 bases lining up with TRBD1. V gave up 4 bases and J gave up 3 bases; unmatched junction bases: 8. This CDR3 contains 15 residues. From germline, CDR1 is KGHSH and CDR2 LQKENI. DNA of the CDR3: TGTGCCAGCTCACGGAGTCAACAGGGGAAAGAGACCCAGTACTTC. It specifies CASSRSQQGKETQYF.

This chain uses TRBV11-2 with TRBJ1-6; D remains ambiguous. The CDR3 spans 13 residues. Germline CDR1 SGHAT, CDR2 FQNNGV. V lost 2 bases and J lost 7, with 6 bases in between. The CDR3 loop reads CASSLHSNSPLHF. In DNA form, the CDR3 reads TGTGCCAGCAGCTTACACAGCAATTCACCCCTCCACTTT. Complete variable domain (other parts from reference TRBV11-2 and TRBJ1-6): EAGVAQSPRYKIIEKRQSVAFWCNPISGHATLYWYQQILGQGPKLLIQFQNNGVVDDSQLPKDRFSAERLKGVDSTLKIQPAKLEDSAVYLCASSLHSNSPLHFGNGTRLTVT.

A single count supports this clone. J is TRBJ2-1 and V is TRBV7-9, with TRBD2 matching 7 bases. The CDR3 covers 16 residues. Germline V lookup: CDR1 SEHNR, CDR2 FQNEAQ (reference sequence). Trimming removed 6 bases from V and 7 bases from J; junction bases left unmatched: 15. CDR3 region: CASSLDRRREWNEQFF. CDR3 sequence (DNA): TGTGCCAGCAGTCTGGACCGCCGGCGGGAGTGGAATGAGCAGTTCTTC.

This chain joins TRBV2 and TRBJ2-7; 8 bases map to TRBD2. J was trimmed by 2 bases and V by 7 bases; bases with no gene match: 7. Germline CDR1 and CDR2: SNHLY and FYNNEI. The CDR3 runs to 14 residues. The CDR3 loop reads CASITGGAAYEQYF. The CDR3 DNA follows: TGTGCCAGCATCACGGGGGGGGCCGCCTACGAGCAGTACTTC.

J is TRBJ2-1 and V is TRBV7-6; the match to TRBD2 covers 10 bases. Germline V lookup: CDR1 SGHVS, CDR2 FNYEAQ. This CDR3 contains 16 residues. J gave up 4 bases and V 4 bases, and 7 bases lay outside the gene matches. The CDR3 is CASSYRAGGTYNEQFF. DNA for the CDR3: TGTGCCAGCAGCTATCGAGCGGGGGGGACGTACAATGAGCAGTTCTTC.

The chain has TRBV19 and TRBJ1-2, with D unresolved. The CDR3 runs 14 residues. The germline V and J ends were trimmed by 1 base and 2 bases, with 8 bases remaining between them. Germline CDR1 and CDR2: LNHDA and SQIVND (reference sequence). The CDR3 nucleotides are TGTGCCAGTAGTATAGGACCGGGAAACTATGGCTACACCTTC. It encodes CASSIGPGNYGYTF.

J is TRBJ1-1 and V is TRBV7-2; D not resolved. Looked up from germline, CDR1 is SGHTA and CDR2 is FQGNSA. The V gene lost 2 bases and the J gene lost 0 bases, with 10 bases spanning the gap. The CDR3 is 15 residues long. Here the CDR3 DNA reads TGTGCCAGCAGCTTATCGGGAGGTATGAACACTGAAGCTTTCTTT. Encoded protein: CASSLSGGMNTEAFF.

The chain employs TRBV5-3 and TRBJ1-2; a possible D gene is TRBD1 (6 bases). TRBV5-3 is recorded as an ORF, its role being uncertain. V was shortened by 6 bases and J by 4 bases, with 16 bases between the two germline ends. This CDR3 has 14 residues. In DNA, the CDR3 is TGTGCCAGAACGGGGGAGGGGGAAAGCTATGGCTACACCTTC. It yields the protein CARTGEGESYGYTF.

The genes are TRBV4-1 and TRBJ2-5, with unresolved D. The V gene's germline CDR1 is MGHRA and CDR2 YSYEKL. CDR3 length: 14 residues. Trimming left V 4 bases short and J 3 bases short, with 12 bases between. The chain's CDR3 is CASSPFGEEETQYF. CDR3 nucleotides: TGCGCCAGCAGCCCTTTCGGAGAGGAAGAGACCCAGTACTTC.

The rearrangement links TRBV6-1 to TRBJ1-5; 8 positions match TRBD1. CDR3 length: 15 amino acids. After removal of 7 bases from V and 2 bases from J, the junction contained 7 bases not matched to a gene. Germline-derived CDR1 and CDR2 are MNHNS and SASEGT. The CDR3: CASTQGANGNQPQHF. In DNA, the CDR3 is TGTGCCAGCACTCAGGGGGCGAACGGCAATCAGCCCCAGCATTTT.

V gene TRBV5-1 combines with J gene TRBJ2-2; possibly TRBD2 for D (5 bases). The CDR3 has 15 amino acids. Germline CDR1 and CDR2: SGHRS and YFSETQ. Trimming removed 0 bases from V and 4 bases from J, with 10 bases in between. The CDR3 nucleotides read TGCGCCAGCAGCTTGGCTAGCTCGGGCACCGGGGAGCTGTTTTTT. Its protein is CASSLASSGTGELFF.

This clone was seen just once. V is TRBV4-1 and J is TRBJ1-6; 7 nucleotides agree with TRBD1. Unmatched junction bases numbered 11, after V lost 2 bases and J lost 7 bases. Germline values: CDR1 MGHRA, CDR2 YSYEKL. The CDR3 spans 17 residues. CDR3 nucleotides: TGCGCCAGCAGCCAAACATCAGGGGGAAGGCGGAATTCACCCCTCCACTTT. It codes for CASSQTSGGRRNSPLHF.

The rearrangement uses TRBV2 and TRBJ2-7; 10 bases fit TRBD2. This CDR3 spans 16 amino acids. V lost 8 bases and J lost 5; bases outside the gene matches: 15. Germline loops: CDR1 SNHLY, CDR2 FYNNEI. The CDR3 reads CASGTRSSGSSHEQYF. DNA for the CDR3: TGTGCCAGCGGGACAAGGTCTAGCGGGAGTAGCCACGAGCAGTACTTC.

The genes are TRBV29-1 and TRBJ2-1; 11 bases match TRBD2. This CDR3 comprises 18 residues. Germline V gene sequence: CDR1 SQVTM, CDR2 ANQGSEA. After removal of 4 bases from V and 6 bases from J, the junction contained 17 bases not matched to a gene. CDR3 loop: CSVVPSGGTTSNINEQFF. The CDR3 nucleotides are TGCAGCGTTGTTCCTAGCGGGGGGACCACGTCTAACATCAATGAGCAGTTCTTC.

This sequence joins TRBV4-2 and TRBJ2-7; 10 bases are a match to TRBD1. V lost 1 base to trimming and J lost 2 bases; unmatched junction nucleotides: 5. The CDR3 has 16 amino acids. The V gene's germline CDR1 is LGHNA and CDR2 YNFKEQ. The CDR3: CASSQVGTGDTYEQYF. As DNA, the CDR3 is TGTGCCAGCAGCCAAGTCGGGACAGGGGACACCTACGAGCAGTACTTC.

CDR3 in DNA: TGTGCCAGCAGTGAGGGGGATCTAGCGGGGGACGAGCAGTACTTC. Protein: CASSEGDLAGDEQYF. V gene TRBV2 combines with J gene TRBJ2-7; TRBD2 agrees at 10 bases. In germline, CDR1 is SNHLY, CDR2 FYNNEI. The CDR3 extends over 15 amino acids. Unmatched junction bases numbered 7, after V lost 3 bases and J lost 5 bases.

Within the sample, this clone is large (0.1 to 1%). The genes are TRBV7-2 and TRBJ2-3; weak D call: TRBD2 (6 bases). The CDR3 spans 15 residues. The germline V gene has CDR1 SGHTA and CDR2 FQGNSA. Trimming shortened V by 2 bases and J by 3 bases, and 12 bases separated the two germline ends. CDR3 in DNA: TGTGCCAGCAGCTTATGGGGCGGGATAACAGATACGCAGTATTTT. Translation: CASSLWGGITDTQYF.

The chain combines TRBV11-2 with TRBJ1-2; D remains ambiguous. Germline CDR1 reads SGHAT; CDR2 reads FQNNGV. The CDR3 is 14 amino acids. Trimming stripped 7 bases from V and 0 bases from J, with 12 bases between. The CDR3 reads CASTLAGANYGYTF. The CDR3 DNA is TGTGCCAGCACCCTGGCAGGTGCTAACTATGGCTACACCTTC. The entire variable domain, with the rest obtained from reference TRBV11-2 and TRBJ1-2, is as follows: EAGVAQSPRYKIIEKRQSVAFWCNPISGHATLYWYQQILGQGPKLLIQFQNNGVVDDSQLPKDRFSAERLKGVDSTLKIQPAKLEDSAVYLCASTLAGANYGYTFGSGTRLTVV.

The chain combines TRBV5-6 with TRBJ1-1; D perhaps matches TRBD1 (5 bases). V was shortened by 7 bases and J by 5 bases, with 9 bases between the two germline ends. The germline gives CDR1 SGHDT, CDR2 YYEEEE. This CDR3 contains 11 residues. The CDR3 DNA reads as TGTGCCAGCTGGGGGGGAACTGAAGCTTTCTTT. The encoded protein is CASWGGTEAFF.

The chain is built from TRBV9 and TRBJ2-1; TRBD2 matches at 15 bases. CDR3 length equals 17 residues. The V gene end was trimmed by 2 bases and the J gene end by 9 bases; junction bases not matched to a gene: 9. Germline CDR1 and CDR2: SGDLS and YYNGEE. CDR3 residues: CASSVGGTSGGQGEQFF. The DNA of the CDR3 is TGTGCCAGCAGCGTGGGAGGGACTAGCGGGGGGCAGGGTGAGCAGTTCTTC.

The V gene is TRBV6-1, the J gene TRBJ2-1, with TRBD2 as a possible D gene (5 bases). The V end lost 1 base, the J end lost 4 bases, and 11 bases lay between the germline ends. The CDR3 extends over 15 amino acids. CDR1 and CDR2 (germline): MNHNS, SASEGT. The CDR3 spells CASSEGDGGYNEQFF. The CDR3 DNA reads TGTGCCAGCAGTGAAGGCGATGGCGGGTACAATGAGCAGTTCTTC.

This clone appeared once. The chain carries TRBV9 and TRBJ1-4, with D possibly being TRBD1 (5 bases). The germline gives CDR1 SGDLS, CDR2 YYNGEE. CDR3 length: 13 amino acids. V was clipped by 2 bases and J by 8 bases, with 10 bases between them. DNA for the CDR3: TGTGCCAGCAGCGTGGGACTTGGGGAAAAACTGTTTTTT. Encoded protein: CASSVGLGEKLFF.

In this sample, this clone turned up once. A far larger clone is off by one base, so a read error is likely. V usage is TRBV4-2 and J usage is TRBJ2-1; TRBD2 agrees at 8 bases. Trimming cost V 3 bases and J 4 bases; bases outside gene matches: 2. CDR1 is LGHNA and CDR2 is YNFKEQ in the germline V gene. CDR3 size: 14 residues. This CDR3 is CASSQTSDYNEQFF. The CDR3 DNA reads TGTGCCAGCAGCCAGACTAGCGATTACAATGAGCAGTTCTTC.

The chain carries TRBV6-1 and TRBJ1-1; D call uncertain. The CDR3 length is 15 residues. Germline CDR1 MNHNS, CDR2 SASEGT. Trimming stripped 4 bases from V and 0 bases from J, with 12 bases between. CDR3 DNA sequence: TGTGCCAGCAGTGTTGGGCGGACTATGAACACTGAAGCTTTCTTT. Its translation is CASSVGRTMNTEAFF.

V usage is TRBV7-2 and J usage is TRBJ1-1; 8 bases match TRBD1. Germline V gives CDR1 SGHTA, CDR2 FQGNSA. CDR3 length: 15 amino acids. V shed 4 bases and J 5 bases; nucleotides not matched to a gene: 9. The CDR3 loop is CASSSPDRVLTEAFF. The CDR3 DNA follows: TGTGCCAGCAGCTCCCCGGACAGGGTCTTGACTGAAGCTTTCTTT.

The chain employs TRBV4-3 and TRBJ2-5, with D possibly matching TRBD2 (5 bases). The length of the CDR3 is 14 residues. CDR1 LGHNA and CDR2 YSLEER come from the germline V gene. The ends were cut back, 4 bases at V and 1 base at J, with 10 bases in the middle. DNA of the CDR3: TGCGCCAGCAGCCCGATAGCGCCCCAAGAGACCCAGTACTTC. It yields the protein CASSPIAPQETQYF.

The chain combines TRBV15 with TRBJ2-1, with TRBD2 matching over 10 bases. The CDR3 has 15 residues. Trimming removed 1 base from V and 5 bases from J; junction bases left unmatched: 2. Germline-derived CDR1 and CDR2 are LNHNV and YYDKDF (reference sequence). The CDR3 DNA reads as TGTGCCACCAGCAGAGTTAGCGGGGGGCACAATGAGCAGTTCTTC. Its protein is CATSRVSGGHNEQFF.

The gene calls are TRBV5-1 and TRBJ2-1, with 7 bases that match TRBD2. The CDR3 loop spans 14 amino acids. Germline V gives CDR1 SGHRS, CDR2 YFSETQ. V shed 10 bases and J 5 bases; nucleotides not matched to a gene: 12. CDR3 region: CASFSGGGNNEQFF. The DNA of the CDR3 is TGCGCCTCTTTTTCGGGCGGGGGAAACAATGAGCAGTTCTTC.